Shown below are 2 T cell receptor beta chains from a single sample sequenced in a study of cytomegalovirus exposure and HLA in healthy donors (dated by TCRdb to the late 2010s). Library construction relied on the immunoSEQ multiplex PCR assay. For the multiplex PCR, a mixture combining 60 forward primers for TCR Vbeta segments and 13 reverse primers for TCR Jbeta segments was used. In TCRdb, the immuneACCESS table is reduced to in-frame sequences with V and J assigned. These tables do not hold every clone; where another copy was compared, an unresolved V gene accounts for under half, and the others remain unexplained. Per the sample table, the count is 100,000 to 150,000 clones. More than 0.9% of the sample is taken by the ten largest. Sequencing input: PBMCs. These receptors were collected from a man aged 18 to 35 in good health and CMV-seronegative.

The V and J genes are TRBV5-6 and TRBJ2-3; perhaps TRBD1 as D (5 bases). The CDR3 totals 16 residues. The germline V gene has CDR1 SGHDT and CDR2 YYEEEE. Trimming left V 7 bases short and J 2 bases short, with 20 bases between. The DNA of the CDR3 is TGTGCCAGCGCGGACGCCCTTATCAGGGACACAGATACGCAGTATTTT. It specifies CASADALIRDTDTQYF.

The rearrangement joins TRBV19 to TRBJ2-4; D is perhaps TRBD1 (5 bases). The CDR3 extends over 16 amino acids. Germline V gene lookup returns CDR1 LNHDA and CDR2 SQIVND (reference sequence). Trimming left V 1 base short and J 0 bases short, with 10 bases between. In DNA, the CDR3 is TGTGCCAGTAGTATAGCGACAGAGCTAGCCAAAAACATTCAGTACTTC. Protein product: CASSIATELAKNIQYF.